One sample yielded the 32 T cell receptor beta chains listed below, sequenced in a study of OX40 agonist ivuxolimab in advanced cancers. Libraries were prepared by immunoSEQ multiplex PCR; TCRdb keeps only in-frame clonotypes and omits some of them. The sample has fewer than 55,000 clones, about 85% seen once. This sample comprised CD4+ or CD8+ T cells sorted from blood, obtained in a trial of the OX40 agonist ivuxolimab. The source of these receptors is an adult with an advanced solid tumor such as melanoma, head and neck, liver or kidney cancer.

This chain joins TRBV28 and TRBJ2-5, with D perhaps TRBD1 or TRBD2 (5 bases each). The last part of the DNA fits TRBJ2-7 better; the J call may be wrong. The CDR3 contains 13 residues. Per germline, CDR1 MDHEN and CDR2 SYDVKM. The CDR3, as DNA: TGTGCCAGCAGATTGCCGGGGCAGCTCGAGCAGTACTTC. Translating it yields CASRLPGQLEQYF.

The V gene is TRBV27, the J gene TRBJ2-1; D possibly corresponds to TRBD1 (5 bases). This CDR3 contains 14 residues. Deletions cut 3 bases from V and 2 bases from J, with 8 bases between. Germline-derived CDR1 and CDR2 are MNHEY and SMNVEV (reference sequence). The CDR3 region is CASSFAQAYNEQFF. CDR3 nucleotides: TGTGCCAGCAGTTTTGCACAGGCCTACAATGAGCAGTTCTTC.

This clone was counted a few times. V gene TRBV7-9 combines with J gene TRBJ1-1, with 7 bases aligning to TRBD1. Germline V gene sequence: CDR1 SEHNR, CDR2 FQNEAQ (reference sequence). The CDR3 is 13 amino acids. J gave up 4 bases and V 5 bases, and 4 bases lay outside the gene matches. DNA for the CDR3: TGTGCCAGCAGCCCTCCAGGGGGCACTGAAGCTTTCTTT. It yields the protein CASSPPGGTEAFF.

This chain connects TRBV2 to TRBJ1-1; D not certain. V was shortened by 8 bases and J by 1 base, with 11 bases between the two germline ends. This CDR3 has 13 residues. Per the germline V gene, CDR1 is SNHLY and CDR2 is FYNNEI. Here the CDR3 reads CASGSDWNTEAFF. Here the CDR3 DNA reads TGTGCCAGCGGATCGGACTGGAACACTGAAGCTTTCTTT.

The J gene is TRBJ1-1, the V gene TRBV4-2; 10 positions match TRBD1. Trimming at V came to 4 bases and at J to 1 base, leaving 3 bases not matched to a gene. The germline V gene encodes CDR1 LGHNA and CDR2 YNFKEQ. The CDR3 has 15 residues. The CDR3 nucleotides read TGTGCCAGCAGCCTGGGGGACAGGGGGAACACTGAAGCTTTCTTT. This codes for CASSLGDRGNTEAFF.

In the case of this clone: A junction end diverges from the germline sequence, so it may reflect a read error. The V gene is TRBV7-7, the J gene TRBJ1-1; TRBD1 is a possible D gene (6 bases). The CDR3 covers 14 residues. Germline assignment: CDR1 SSHAT and CDR2 FNYEAQ (reference sequence). The CDR3 sequence: CASSPSDRNTEAFF. In nucleotides, the CDR3 is TGTGCTAGCAGCCCTTCGGACAGGAACACTGAAGCTTTCTTT.

This clone was recorded once. J is TRBJ1-2 and V is TRBV19; 7 bases agree with TRBD1. Germline CDR1 is LNHDA and CDR2 is SQIVND (reference sequence). J lost 0 bases, V lost 6 bases, and 13 bases had no gene match. The CDR3 has 17 amino acids. The CDR3 is CASSQMGQLTANYGYTF. DNA for the CDR3: TGTGCCAGTAGCCAGATGGGACAGCTAACCGCTAACTATGGCTACACCTTC.

The count of this clone is one. The rearrangement links TRBV6-5 to TRBJ2-7; unclear D gene. The CDR3 sequence is 15 residues long. V gave up 0 bases and J gave up 4 bases, with 13 bases separating them. Germline V gene lookup returns CDR1 MNHEY and CDR2 SVGAGI. CDR3 sequence reads: CASSYSGSNSYEQYF. In DNA form, the CDR3 reads TGTGCCAGCAGTTACTCGGGCAGCAATTCGTACGAGCAGTACTTC.

The CDR3 here is CASSPPSYNEQFF. The CDR3, as DNA: TGTGCCAGCAGCCCACCAAGCTACAATGAGCAGTTCTTC. The chain recombines TRBV7-6 with TRBJ2-1; D is ambiguous. Germline V CDR1 and CDR2: SGHVS, FNYEAQ. The CDR3 totals 13 residues. Trimming shortened V by 5 bases and J by 3 bases, and 8 bases separated the two germline ends.

V is TRBV5-1 and J is TRBJ1-1; D is ambiguous. In germline, CDR1 is SGHRS, CDR2 YFSETQ. Trimming stripped 4 bases from V and 0 bases from J, with 10 bases between. CDR3 size: 14 residues. The CDR3 spells CASSRGSMNTEAFF. The CDR3 DNA reads as TGCGCCAGCAGCCGAGGGAGCATGAACACTGAAGCTTTCTTT.

V and J are TRBV11-2 and TRBJ2-5; 8 bases align to TRBD2. The J segment lost 2 bases and the V segment lost 3 bases, leaving 5 bases of the junction unmatched. The CDR3 sequence is 15 residues long. The germline V gene has CDR1 SGHAT and CDR2 FQNNGV. The CDR3 nucleotides are TGTGCCAGCAGCTTTCGCCCGGGAGGGCAAGAGACCCAGTACTTC. Translated: CASSFRPGGQETQYF.

This chain uses TRBV4-1 with TRBJ1-1; D is unclear. Trimming shortened V by 4 bases and J by 12 bases, and 12 bases separated the two germline ends. The germline gives CDR1 MGHRA, CDR2 YSYEKL. This CDR3 region has 11 residues. The CDR3 nucleotides are TGCGCCAGCAGCCTAGGCATGGAATCTTTCTTT. Protein: CASSLGMESFF.

The chain employs TRBV19 and TRBJ1-2, with D perhaps matching TRBD1 (6 bases). Germline V lookup: CDR1 LNHDA, CDR2 SQIVND (reference sequence). This CDR3 has 16 amino acids. Trimming pared 9 bases from V and 6 bases from J, leaving 26 bases between. The CDR3 reads CASLDIQGELVNGYTF. As DNA, the CDR3 is TGTGCCAGCCTTGATATACAGGGAGAATTAGTTAATGGCTACACCTTC. The full variable domain, rest sourced from reference TRBV19 and TRBJ1-2, is DGGITQSPKYLFRKEGQNVTLSCEQNLNHDAMYWYRQDPGQGLRLIYYSQIVNDFQKGDIAEGYSVSREKKESFPLTVTSAQKNPTAFYLCASLDIQGELVNGYTFGSGTRLTVV.

The chain has TRBV11-3 and TRBJ2-7; D is perhaps TRBD1 (7 bases). CDR1 and CDR2 from the germline V gene are SGHNT and YENEEA. The CDR3 covers 13 residues. With 5 bases removed from V and 3 bases from J, the gap between germline ends came to 11 bases. The CDR3 DNA sequence: TGTGCCAGCAGCCCCCAGGGGGGCTACGAGCAGTACTTC. This sequence encodes CASSPQGGYEQYF.

This clone is a singleton in its sample. This chain uses TRBV15 with TRBJ2-5; 8 bases align to TRBD1. Germline values: CDR1 LNHNV, CDR2 YYDKDF (reference sequence). The V and J ends lost 5 bases and 7 bases, in that order; junction bases with no gene match: 9. This CDR3 is 14 amino acids long. In DNA, the CDR3 is TGTGCCACCAGCGGGACGGACAGGGAGAGGACCCAGTACTTC. Translation gives CATSGTDRERTQYF.

The J gene is TRBJ2-3, the V gene TRBV6-5; D might be TRBD1 (6 bases). The CDR3 runs 16 residues. Germline assignment: CDR1 MNHEY and CDR2 SVGAGI. V was pared by 3 bases and J by 5 bases, with 18 bases between. The CDR3 DNA reads as TGTGCCAGCAGTTATCGTAAATGGGGGCCTTTAGATACGCAGTATTTT. Translating it yields CASSYRKWGPLDTQYF.

This clone showed up just a few times. This chain connects TRBV7-3 to TRBJ2-7; 7 nucleotides match TRBD2. This CDR3 has 15 amino acids. J lost 3 bases, V lost 3 bases, and 8 bases had no gene match. CDR1 is SGHTA, CDR2 FQGTGA, per germline. The CDR3 protein is CASSFSPSGSYEQYF. CDR3 nucleotides: TGTGCCAGCAGCTTCTCGCCTAGCGGAAGCTACGAGCAGTACTTC.

The chain uses TRBV10-3 and TRBJ2-7; D gene uncertain. Trimming left V 0 bases short and J 6 bases short, with 9 bases between. Germline V gives CDR1 ENHRY, CDR2 SYGVKD. CDR3 size: 13 residues. The CDR3 DNA follows: TGTGCCATCAGTGAGTCGAGTTCTTTCGAGCAGTACTTC. Translation gives CAISESSSFEQYF.

The V and J genes are TRBV28 and TRBJ1-5; the D is unclear. From germline, CDR1 is MDHEN and CDR2 SYDVKM. This CDR3 is built from 16 residues. V dropped 6 bases and J dropped 0 bases, with 15 bases sitting between them. CDR3 bases: TGTGCCAGCAGCAAAACTAAGATGTATAGCAATCAGCCCCAGCATTTT. Translation gives CASSKTKMYSNQPQHF.

The chain employs TRBV27 and TRBJ2-3, with D unclear. This CDR3 spans 13 amino acids. Looked up from germline, CDR1 is MNHEY and CDR2 is SMNVEV (reference sequence). V was cut by 3 bases and J by 2 bases, with 6 bases left in between. CDR3 nucleotides: TGTGCCAGCAGTTTTGCGGTCACAGATACGCAGTATTTT. Its protein product is CASSFAVTDTQYF.

The V call is TRBV27, the J call TRBJ2-7, with 12 bases that match TRBD2. CDR1 MNHEY and CDR2 SMNVEV come from the germline V gene (reference sequence). The CDR3 loop spans 15 amino acids. After removal of 2 bases from V and 6 bases from J, the junction contained 5 bases not matched to a gene. The CDR3 region has the DNA TGTGCCAGCAGTTTAGAACTAGCGGGAGGCCGCGAGCAGTACTTC. This encodes CASSLELAGGREQYF.

The chain carries TRBV28 and TRBJ2-1, with 8 bases identical to TRBD2. Germline lookup yields CDR1 MDHEN and CDR2 SYDVKM. V shed 6 bases and J 4 bases; nucleotides not matched to a gene: 20. The CDR3 loop spans 19 amino acids. CDR3 residues: CASSTQLAVGGFRYNEQFF. The CDR3, as DNA: TGTGCCAGCAGCACTCAACTAGCGGTCGGCGGGTTCCGGTACAATGAGCAGTTCTTC.

The rearrangement links TRBV28 to TRBJ2-7, with unresolved D. Trimming pared 4 bases from V and 5 bases from J, leaving 12 bases between. Per germline, CDR1 MDHEN and CDR2 SYDVKM. The CDR3 is made up of 13 amino acids. CDR3 in DNA: TGTGCCAGCAGTTCTCCCCCTGAGGACGAGCAGTACTTC. As protein: CASSSPPEDEQYF.

The rearrangement joins TRBV27 to TRBJ1-2; TRBD1 might be the D (6 bases). Germline V gives CDR1 MNHEY, CDR2 SMNVEV (reference sequence). This CDR3 contains 15 residues. The V end lost 6 bases, the J end lost 5 bases, and 19 bases lay between the germline ends. The CDR3 DNA sequence: TGTGCCAGCAGGGTGGGGGGGGCCATAACATATGGCTACACCTTC. Translating gives CASRVGGAITYGYTF.

The rearrangement links TRBV14 to TRBJ2-1; 9 bases line up with TRBD1. V shed 1 base, J shed 8 bases, and the junction held 6 bases outside the gene matches. Germline CDR1 reads SGHDN; CDR2 reads FVKESK. There are 15 residues in the CDR3. The CDR3 DNA reads TGTGCCAGCAGCCAAGCGGGACAGGGTATATATGAGCAGTTCTTC. Its protein product is CASSQAGQGIYEQFF.

This chain links TRBV7-3 with TRBJ2-1; D may match TRBD1 or TRBD2 (6 bases each). The CDR3 loop spans 12 amino acids. Germline V lookup: CDR1 SGHTA, CDR2 FQGTGA. V shed 7 bases and J shed 7 bases, with 11 bases lying between them. The CDR3 protein is CASTGGENEQFF. CDR3 sequence (DNA): TGTGCCAGCACCGGGGGCGAGAATGAGCAGTTCTTC.

This clone showed up just once. J is TRBJ2-3 and V is TRBV10-1; 8 bases line up with TRBD2. The CDR3 sequence is 15 residues long. V shed 9 bases, J shed 1 base, and the junction held 9 bases outside the gene matches. Germline loops: CDR1 WNHNN, CDR2 SYGVQD (reference sequence). CDR3 in DNA: TGCGCCAGTAGTCCGACGACTAGCGGCACAGATACGCAGTATTTT. Translation gives CASSPTTSGTDTQYF.

V usage is TRBV7-9 and J usage is TRBJ1-2; 9 nucleotides agree with TRBD1. The CDR3 is 16 amino acids. CDR1 is SEHNR, CDR2 FQNEAQ, per germline (reference sequence). Trimming removed 5 bases from V and 5 bases from J; junction bases left unmatched: 12. The CDR3 nucleotides are TGTGCCAGCAGCCAGTCCAGGGACAGGGAAGGGTATGGCTACACCTTC. Translating it yields CASSQSRDREGYGYTF.

This clone was observed a few times. This chain connects TRBV7-3 to TRBJ2-2, with a weak D call TRBD2 (6 bases). CDR1 is SGHTA, CDR2 FQGTGA, per germline. The CDR3 consists of 17 residues. V lost 2 bases and J lost 6, with 19 bases in between. The chain's CDR3 is CASSLYSGSGSAGELFF. The CDR3 nucleotides are TGTGCCAGCAGCTTATATTCGGGTAGCGGCAGCGCCGGGGAGCTGTTTTTT.

This clone turned up a few times. CDR3 coding DNA: TGTGCCAGCAGCTTATGGACAGGGGGGGCAGAAGCTTTCTTT. This encodes CASSLWTGGAEAFF. This rearrangement joins TRBV7-8 to TRBJ1-1; 10 nucleotides match TRBD1. CDR1 and CDR2 (germline): SGHVS, FQNEAQ. J lost 8 bases, V lost 2 bases, and 5 bases had no gene match. This CDR3 is built from 14 residues.

This sequence joins TRBV7-9 and TRBJ1-1, with a weak D call TRBD1 (6 bases). Trimming took 5 bases from V and 9 from J, leaving 16 bases between them. CDR3 length: 13 residues. Germline CDR1 reads SEHNR; CDR2 reads FQNEAQ (reference sequence). Here the CDR3 DNA reads TGTGCCAGCAGCCAAGGGGGAAGGTCCCAAGCTTTCTTT. Its translation: CASSQGGRSQAFF. The full variable domain, in which reference TRBV7-9 and TRBJ1-1 provide the parts outside the CDR3, is DTGVSQNPRHKITKRGQNVTFRCDPISEHNRLYWYRQTLGQGPEFLTYFQNEAQLEKSRLLSDRFSAERPKGSFSTLEIQRTEQGDSAMYLCASSQGGRSQAFFGQGTRLTVV.

This sequence joins TRBV9 and TRBJ1-2; D is unresolved. This CDR3 has 14 residues. Trimming stripped 6 bases from V and 2 bases from J, with 14 bases between. Per germline, CDR1 SGDLS and CDR2 YYNGEE. CDR3 protein: CASTLGVGNYGYTF. As DNA, the CDR3 is TGTGCCAGCACCCTGGGCGTGGGGAACTATGGCTACACCTTC.